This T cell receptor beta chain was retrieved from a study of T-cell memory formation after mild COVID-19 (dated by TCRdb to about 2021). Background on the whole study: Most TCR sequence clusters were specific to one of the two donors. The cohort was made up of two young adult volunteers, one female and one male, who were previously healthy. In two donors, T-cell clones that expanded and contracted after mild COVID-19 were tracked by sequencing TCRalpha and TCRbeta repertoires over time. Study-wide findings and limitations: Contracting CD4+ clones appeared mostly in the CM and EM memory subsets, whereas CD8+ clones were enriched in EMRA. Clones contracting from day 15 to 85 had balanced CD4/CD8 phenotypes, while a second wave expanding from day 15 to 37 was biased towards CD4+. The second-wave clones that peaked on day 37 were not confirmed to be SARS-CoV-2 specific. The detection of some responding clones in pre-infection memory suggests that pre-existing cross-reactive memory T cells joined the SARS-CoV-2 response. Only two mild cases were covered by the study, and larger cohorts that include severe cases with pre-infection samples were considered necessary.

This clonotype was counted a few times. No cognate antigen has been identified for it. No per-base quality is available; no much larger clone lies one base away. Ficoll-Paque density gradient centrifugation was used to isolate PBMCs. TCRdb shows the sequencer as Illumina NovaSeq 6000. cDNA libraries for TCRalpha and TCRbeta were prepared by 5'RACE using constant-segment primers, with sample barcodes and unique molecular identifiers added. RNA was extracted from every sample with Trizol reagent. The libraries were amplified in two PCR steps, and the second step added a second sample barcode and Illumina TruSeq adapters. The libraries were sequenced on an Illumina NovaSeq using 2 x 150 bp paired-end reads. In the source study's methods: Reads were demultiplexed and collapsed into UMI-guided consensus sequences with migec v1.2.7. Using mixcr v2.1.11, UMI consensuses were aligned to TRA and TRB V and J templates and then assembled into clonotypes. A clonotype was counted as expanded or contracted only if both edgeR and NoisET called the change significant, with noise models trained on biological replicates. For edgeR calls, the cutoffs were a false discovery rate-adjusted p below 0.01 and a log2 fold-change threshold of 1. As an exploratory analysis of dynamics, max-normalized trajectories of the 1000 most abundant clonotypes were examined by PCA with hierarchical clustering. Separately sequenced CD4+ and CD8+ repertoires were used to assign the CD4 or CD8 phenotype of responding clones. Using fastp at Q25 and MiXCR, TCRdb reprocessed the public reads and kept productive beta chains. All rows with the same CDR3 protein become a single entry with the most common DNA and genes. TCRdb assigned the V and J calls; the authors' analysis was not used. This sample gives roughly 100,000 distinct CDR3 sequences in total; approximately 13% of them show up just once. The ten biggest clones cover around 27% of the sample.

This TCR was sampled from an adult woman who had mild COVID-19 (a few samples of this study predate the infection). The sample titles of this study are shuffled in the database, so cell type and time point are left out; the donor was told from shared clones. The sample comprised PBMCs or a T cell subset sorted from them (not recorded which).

The DNA is as follows: TGTGCCAGCAGCTTAGAGGGGGGGGTAGCTGCTCTCACAGATACGCAGTATTTT. This codes for CASSLEGGVAALTDTQYF. The chain is encoded by TRBV7-2 joined to TRBJ2-3; TRBD2 could be the D gene, as 7 bases match. Per the germline V gene, SGHTA is the CDR1 and FQGNSA is the CDR2. V and J lose 1 base and 2 bases, and a span of 19 bases separates them. There are 18 amino acids in the CDR3, from cysteine to phenylalanine inclusive. Only the CDR3 region is kept as DNA, spanning 54 bases read in frame from base 1.